What follows are 20 T cell receptor beta chains derived from one specimen sequenced in a study of T cell changes during pregnancy in multiple sclerosis (dated by TCRdb to about 2019). Preparation of the library involved the immunoSEQ multiplex PCR assay. The source is immuneACCESS, and TCRdb retained only in-frame sequences with V and J called. Part of the clones is not carried over; for the studies checked, unresolved V genes explain less than half of this, and the remainder is unexplained. This sample lists about 70,000 clones; around 92% were detected once. The ten largest clones take up approximately 3% of the sample. The starting material was CD8+ T cells from peripheral blood mononuclear cells, obtained in the third trimester of pregnancy. Source of these receptors: a female donor in good health, enrolled as a control in a pregnancy study.

This clone was found once. The V and J genes are TRBV9 and TRBJ1-1; maybe TRBD1 (5 bases). Germline CDR1 is SGDLS and CDR2 is YYNGEE. This CDR3 has 12 amino acids. Trimming stripped 4 bases from V and 5 bases from J, with 9 bases between. The CDR3 DNA sequence: TGTGCCAGCAGCTCGGGGGGGACTGAAGCTTTCTTT. It yields the protein CASSSGGTEAFF.

The rearrangement uses TRBV9 and TRBJ1-1, with 8 bases identical to TRBD1. V dropped 4 bases and J dropped 2; count of bases not matched to a gene: 4. The CDR3 sequence is 14 residues long. In germline, CDR1 is SGDLS, CDR2 YYNGEE. As DNA, the CDR3 is TGTGCCAGCAGCACAGGACAGGGTAACACTGAAGCTTTCTTT. Its translation is CASSTGQGNTEAFF.

This clone was seen once. This CDR3 reads CASSDPFQTGNTGELFF. The CDR3 bases are TGTGCCAGCAGCGACCCCTTCCAGACAGGGAACACCGGGGAGCTGTTTTTT. This rearrangement joins TRBV7-3 to TRBJ2-2; TRBD1 is a possible D gene (6 bases). CDR1 is SGHTA and CDR2 is FQGTGA in the germline V gene. V was clipped by 5 bases and J by 1 base, with 17 bases between them. The CDR3 runs to 17 residues.

The chain combines TRBV19 with TRBJ2-7; 8 positions match TRBD1. J was trimmed by 2 bases and V by 2 bases; bases with no gene match: 5. Per the germline V gene, CDR1 is LNHDA and CDR2 is SQIVND (reference sequence). CDR3 length: 15 residues. CDR3 bases: TGTGCCAGTAGTATAACCGCGGACAGGGCCTACGAGCAGTACTTC. Translating gives CASSITADRAYEQYF.

The chain carries TRBV5-1 and TRBJ1-5; no clear D gene. The CDR3 contains 15 residues. The germline gives CDR1 SGHRS, CDR2 YFSETQ. V dropped 4 bases and J dropped 1 base, with 12 bases sitting between them. The CDR3 here is CASSPVGGSNQPQHF. The CDR3 DNA is TGCGCCAGCAGCCCGGTGGGAGGGAGCAATCAGCCCCAGCATTTT.

This rearrangement joins TRBV2 to TRBJ1-2; D not resolved. The CDR3 runs to 13 residues. CDR1 and CDR2 from the germline V gene are SNHLY and FYNNEI. Trimming took off 7 bases at V and 2 bases at J, with 11 bases between the two ends. CDR3: CASTEAVNYGYTF. The CDR3 DNA follows: TGTGCCAGCACCGAGGCAGTGAACTATGGCTACACCTTC.

The chain couples TRBV16 to TRBJ1-2, with 7 bases lining up with TRBD1. The CDR3 loop spans 15 amino acids. CDR1 is KGHSY, CDR2 FQNENV, per germline. V was clipped by 0 bases and J by 4 bases; unmatched bases: 5. The CDR3 DNA is TGTGCCAGCAGCCAATCGAAAGGGGGCGCCTATGGCTACACCTTC. Translation: CASSQSKGGAYGYTF.

V gene TRBV30 combines with J gene TRBJ1-1, with no clear D. With 0 bases removed from V and 6 bases from J, the gap between germline ends came to 5 bases. Germline V gene lookup returns CDR1 GTSNPN and CDR2 SVGIG (reference sequence). The CDR3 loop spans 11 amino acids. The chain's CDR3 is CAWSVGAEAFF. As DNA, the CDR3 is TGTGCCTGGAGTGTGGGAGCTGAAGCTTTCTTT.

This chain joins TRBV27 and TRBJ2-3, with 10 nucleotides matching TRBD2. Losses at the gene ends were 8 bases for V and 5 bases for J; bases not matched to a gene: 7. Germline CDR1 reads MNHEY; CDR2 reads SMNVEV (reference sequence). The CDR3 has 14 residues. DNA for the CDR3: TGTGCCAGCTCTCAGCGGGGGGGCCAAGATACGCAGTATTTT. Protein product: CASSQRGGQDTQYF.

Only a few counts were recorded for this clone. V usage is TRBV9 and J usage is TRBJ1-1; 10 bases agree with TRBD1. V shed 3 bases and J 10 bases; nucleotides not matched to a gene: 3. The CDR3 contains 12 residues. CDR1 is SGDLS and CDR2 is YYNGEE in the germline V gene. CDR3 in DNA: TGTGCCAGCAGCGCCCGACAGGGGGCAGCTTTCTTT. Translating gives CASSARQGAAFF.

The J gene is TRBJ2-6, the V gene TRBV5-6, with D possibly being TRBD1 (5 bases). The CDR3 sequence is 14 residues long. The germline V gene has CDR1 SGHDT and CDR2 YYEEEE. The V and J ends lost 8 bases and 1 base respectively, with 10 bases between them. The CDR3 DNA reads TGTGCCAGTACAGGATTTTCTGGGGCCAACGTCCTGACTTTC. Encoded protein: CASTGFSGANVLTF.

The rearrangement uses TRBV6-6 and TRBJ1-3, with 7 bases aligning to TRBD1. V dropped 6 bases and J dropped 3; count of bases not matched to a gene: 11. Germline assignment: CDR1 MNHNY and CDR2 SVGAGI (reference sequence). There are 16 residues in the CDR3. The CDR3 protein is CASSGTGERFGNTIYF. The CDR3 nucleotides read TGTGCCAGCAGCGGAACAGGGGAGAGATTTGGAAACACCATATATTTT.

CDR3 loop: CASGIGAKNGELFF. Written as DNA, the CDR3 is TGCGCCAGCGGAATAGGGGCTAAGAACGGGGAGCTGTTTTTT. This chain uses TRBV4-3 with TRBJ2-2; D might be TRBD1 (5 bases). The CDR3 extends over 14 amino acids. V lost 8 bases, J lost 7 bases, and 17 bases lay in between. CDR1 is LGHNA, CDR2 YSLEER, per germline.

This clone has only one observation. The chain joins TRBV2 to TRBJ1-1, with D perhaps TRBD1 (6 bases). Trimming took 9 bases from V and 1 from J, leaving 24 bases between them. CDR1 and CDR2 (germline): SNHLY, FYNNEI. This CDR3 region has 17 residues. In DNA form, the CDR3 reads TGTGCCAGTTTCCCCACCTCATCAGGGGCACGGAACACTGAAGCTTTCTTT. This gives the protein CASFPTSSGARNTEAFF.

The genes are TRBV5-6 and TRBJ2-7; 8 bases line up with TRBD1. The CDR3 is made up of 14 amino acids. The junction had 4 bases not matched to a gene; V was cut back by 0 bases and J by 5 bases. Germline V gene lookup returns CDR1 SGHDT and CDR2 YYEEEE. This CDR3 reads CASSLGTGKDEQYF. CDR3 DNA: TGTGCCAGCAGCTTGGGGACAGGGAAGGACGAGCAGTACTTC. Together with reference TRBV5-6 and TRBJ2-7, the CDR3 gives the full variable domain: DAGVTQSPTHLIKTRGQQVTLRCSPKSGHDTVSWYQQALGQGPQFIFQYYEEEERQRGNFPDRFSGHQFPNYSSELNVNALLLGDSALYLCASSLGTGKDEQYFGPGTRLTVT.

The gene calls are TRBV12-5 and TRBJ1-6; D not resolved. The CDR3 has 14 residues. Trimming removed 7 bases from V and 9 bases from J, with 16 bases in between. Germline-derived CDR1 and CDR2 are LGHNT and FRNRAP. Written as DNA, the CDR3 is TGTGCTAGTGCTCAGGCCCCGAAAGGTTCACCCCTCCACTTT. Protein sequence: CASAQAPKGSPLHF.

V gene TRBV9 combines with J gene TRBJ2-2; no clear D. V lost 0 bases to trimming and J lost 6 bases, with 9 bases between them. CDR3 length: 14 amino acids. Germline loops: CDR1 SGDLS, CDR2 YYNGEE. CDR3: CASSVATSPGELFF. The CDR3 nucleotides are TGTGCCAGCAGCGTAGCTACGAGCCCCGGGGAGCTGTTTTTT.

The rearrangement uses TRBV4-3 and TRBJ2-1; D is undetermined. Germline assignment: CDR1 LGHNA and CDR2 YSLEER. V lost 0 bases and J lost 6, with 15 bases in between. The CDR3 covers 16 residues. CDR3 nucleotide sequence: TGCGCCAGCAGCCAAGATTGGGTAGCCCGGAGCAATGAGCAGTTCTTC. The encoded protein is CASSQDWVARSNEQFF.

The chain combines TRBV7-9 with TRBJ2-3; D ambiguous. The germline CDR1 and CDR2 sequences are SEHNR and FQNEAQ (reference sequence). V lost 4 bases, J lost 3 bases, and 8 bases lay in between. This CDR3 region has 13 residues. The CDR3: CASSSSSTDTQYF. In nucleotides, the CDR3 is TGTGCCAGCAGCTCCTCTTCTACAGATACGCAGTATTTT. The whole variable domain, remainder taken from reference TRBV7-9 and TRBJ2-3, is DTGVSQNPRHKITKRGQNVTFRCDPISEHNRLYWYRQTLGQGPEFLTYFQNEAQLEKSRLLSDRFSAERPKGSFSTLEIQRTEQGDSAMYLCASSSSSTDTQYFGPGTRLTVL.

The chain combines TRBV11-2 with TRBJ1-6, with a weak D call TRBD1 (5 bases). This CDR3 comprises 14 residues. Trimming left V 9 bases short and J 8 bases short, with 17 bases between. CDR1 and CDR2 from the germline V gene are SGHAT and FQNNGV. The CDR3, as DNA: TGTGCCAGTCGAAACAGCGGGGGAGATTCACCCCTCCACTTT. Translating it yields CASRNSGGDSPLHF.